This T cell receptor beta chain was documented in a study of T-cell memory formation after mild COVID-19. V was shortened by 3 bases and J by 8 bases, with 23 bases between the two germline ends. The CDR3 consists of 16 residues. Germline CDR1 is SGHRS and CDR2 is YFSETQ. Points on this clonotype: As yet, its antigen is unknown.

TCRdb called the 5' RACE reads again in MiXCR, with one record for every CDR3 protein. The table has about 350,000 distinct CDR3 sequences, approximately 15% seen once. Study outcomes and limitations: For contracting clones, CD4+ ones sat mainly in CM and EM, CD8+ in EMRA.

This clonotype was obtained from a man aged 18 to 29 who had mild COVID-19 (a few samples of this study predate the infection). Cell type and time point are not known. The sequencing sample was made of PBMCs or a T cell subset sorted from them (not recorded which). This chain uses TRBV5-1 with TRBJ1-1, with D maybe TRBD1 (6 bases). The CDR3 sequence is CASSSLQGSSLSEAFF. In DNA, the CDR3 is TGCGCCAGCAGCTCATTACAGGGTTCGTCTCTTTCCGAAGCTTTCTTT.